This T cell receptor beta chain was identified during a study of PD-1 blockade in classical Hodgkin lymphoma. Comment on this clone: Its specificity is unknown.

Regarding the study as a whole: Anyone who began nivolumab under 1 year after ASCT was excluded. Reports indicated that newly diagnosed patients had lower baseline TCR diversity than healthy donors did. There remain no defined causes for the repertoire differences, which possibly reflect disease activity or prior therapy. Compared with baseline, CD4+ but not CD8+ TCR diversity had risen significantly by C4D1.

Time point described: cycle 4 day 1 (C4D1), after less than 7 weeks of nivolumab. Autologous stem cell transplantation was followed by relapse in every patient, and brentuximab vedotin exposure varied. Profiling relied on immunoSEQ multiplex PCR, and the TCRdb table lists in-frame clones only, not all of them. Altogether tens of thousands of clones are present, about 89% being singletons, with the ten largest covering 10%. The germline V gene encodes CDR1 SGHDT and CDR2 YYEEEE. The CDR3 has 13 residues. V shed 2 bases and J shed 7 bases, with 10 bases lying between them. The receptor was derived from a human donor with classical Hodgkin lymphoma. This rearrangement joins TRBV5-6 to TRBJ1-5; D is possibly TRBD1 (6 bases). Sequencing used peripheral blood mononuclear cells (PBMCs), obtained before the fourth cycle of nivolumab. CDR3 DNA: TGTGCCAGCAGCTTTGGCAGGGGCCAGCCCCAGCATTTT. Its protein is CASSFGRGQPQHF.